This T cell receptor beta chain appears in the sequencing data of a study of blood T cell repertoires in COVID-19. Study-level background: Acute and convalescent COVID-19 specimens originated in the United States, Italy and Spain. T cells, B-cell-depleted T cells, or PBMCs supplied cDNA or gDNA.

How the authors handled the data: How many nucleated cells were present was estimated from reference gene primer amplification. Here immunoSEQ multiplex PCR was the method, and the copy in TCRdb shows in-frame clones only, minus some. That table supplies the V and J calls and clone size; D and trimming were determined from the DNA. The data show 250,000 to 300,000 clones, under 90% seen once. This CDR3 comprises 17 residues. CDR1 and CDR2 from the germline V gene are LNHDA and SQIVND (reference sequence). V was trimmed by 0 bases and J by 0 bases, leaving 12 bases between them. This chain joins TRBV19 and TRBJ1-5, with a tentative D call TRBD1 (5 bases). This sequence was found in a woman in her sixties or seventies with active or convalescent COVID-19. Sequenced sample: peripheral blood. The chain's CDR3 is CASSIDRMGGSNQPQHF. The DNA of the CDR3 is TGTGCCAGTAGTATAGATCGTATGGGGGGTAGCAATCAGCCCCAGCATTTT.